One and the same sample provided the 5 T cell receptor beta chains below, sequenced in a study of post-analysis software for immune sequencing data. Overall study findings and caveats: TRBV segments more frequent in patients than in controls numbered roughly 5 and included TRBV5-6, TRBV5-1 and TRBV20-1.

Libraries were made from TCR beta cDNA, and they carried unique molecular identifiers. TCRdb used MiXCR to reprocess the PCR reads, holding one entry per CDR3 protein. The table lists 650,000 to 850,000 distinct CDR3 sequences, under 70% of them singletons. These receptors have no identified antigens. Sequences were obtained from blood. These receptors were taken from a girl between 5 and 17 years old with multiple sclerosis.

The rearrangement joins TRBV29-1 to TRBJ1-2; no reliable D call. Germline assignment: CDR1 SQVTM and CDR2 ANQGSEA. Deletions cut 2 bases from V and 2 bases from J, with 6 bases between. This CDR3 has 12 amino acids. The CDR3 nucleotides are TGCAGCGTTGAACAGAGGAACTATGGCTACACCTTC. This encodes CSVEQRNYGYTF.

The genes are TRBV4-3 and TRBJ2-4; TRBD2 matches 8 bases. Near its end, the DNA agrees better with TRBJ2-7, so the J call may be wrong. The CDR3 covers 13 residues. In germline, CDR1 is LGHNA, CDR2 YSLEER. The CDR3 sequence is CASSGREGDEQYF. For the CDR3, the DNA is TGCGCCAGCAGTGGACGGGAGGGTGACGAGCAGTACTTC.

The chain joins TRBV7-2 to TRBJ2-5, with a weak D call TRBD1 (6 bases). This CDR3 contains 15 residues. Trimming shortened V by 5 bases and J by 5 bases, and 18 bases separated the two germline ends. CDR1 is SGHTA, CDR2 FQGNSA, per germline. This CDR3 reads CASSSRGGGWETQYF. The DNA for the CDR3 is TGTGCCAGCAGCAGTCGAGGTGGGGGCTGGGAGACCCAGTACTTC.

The rearrangement uses TRBV7-9 and TRBJ2-5; 8 positions agree with TRBD1. The germline gives CDR1 SEHNR, CDR2 FQNEAQ (reference sequence). The J segment lost 5 bases and the V segment lost 5 bases, leaving 10 bases of the junction unmatched. This CDR3 has 15 amino acids. The CDR3 loop is CASSIDRGWGETQYF. For the CDR3, the DNA is TGTGCCAGCAGCATCGACAGGGGATGGGGGGAGACCCAGTACTTC. The variable domain in full, completed from reference TRBV7-9 and TRBJ2-5, reads DTGVSQNPRHKITKRGQNVTFRCDPISEHNRLYWYRQTLGQGPEFLTYFQNEAQLEKSRLLSDRFSAERPKGSFSTLEIQRTEQGDSAMYLCASSIDRGWGETQYFGPGTRLLVL.

This clonotype was seen more than once but under ten times. This sequence joins TRBV27 and TRBJ2-5; possibly TRBD2 for D (6 bases). The CDR3 is made up of 13 amino acids. The ends were cut back, 5 bases at V and 2 bases at J, with 9 bases in the middle. Germline assignment: CDR1 MNHEY and CDR2 SMNVEV (reference sequence). The CDR3 loop is CASSRLEQETQYF. In DNA form, the CDR3 reads TGTGCCAGCAGTAGACTAGAGCAAGAGACCCAGTACTTC.